These T cell receptor beta chains were read from a single sample in a study of beta chain features in type 1 diabetes. Clones were read by immunoSEQ multiplex PCR, and TCRdb kept only the in-frame ones, dropping some. The data contain about 160,000 clones, more than 60% of them singletons. The specimen was naive CD4+ T cells from blood. These receptors came from a young man with type 1 diabetes. The CDR3 runs from the conserved cysteine through the conserved F or W. Fields, in order: D gene, clone size, J gene, V gene, CDR3 DNA, CDR3 protein. D genes are given only for firm matches. A row's size may be missing; if present it is once, few, many or a size class.

D gene: -
clone size: -
J gene: TRBJ2-5
V gene: TRBV29-1
CDR3 DNA: TGCAGCGTTGACAGGCCTCAAGAGACCCAGTACTTC
CDR3 protein: CSVDRPQETQYF

D gene: TRBD1
clone size: -
J gene: TRBJ2-5
V gene: TRBV20-1
CDR3 DNA: TGCAGTGCAGGACAGGGGCAGACCCAGTACTTC
CDR3 protein: CSAGQGQTQYF

D gene: TRBD1
clone size: -
J gene: TRBJ2-5
V gene: TRBV5-1
CDR3 DNA: TGCGCCAGCAGCTACTGGACAGGCGGGCCACCCCAATCCGAGACCCAGTACTTC
CDR3 protein: CASSYWTGGPPQSETQYF

D gene: TRBD1
clone size: -
J gene: TRBJ1-5
V gene: TRBV4-1
CDR3 DNA: TGCGCCAGCAGCCAAGGCGGGACAGATCTCTCTCAGCCCCAGCATTTT
CDR3 protein: CASSQGGTDLSQPQHF

D gene: -
clone size: -
J gene: TRBJ2-7
V gene: TRBV29-1
CDR3 DNA: TGCAGCGTTGAACCGGACAGCAGCTTTAACGAGCAGTACTTC
CDR3 protein: CSVEPDSSFNEQYF

D gene: -
clone size: -
J gene: TRBJ2-1
V gene: TRBV29-1
CDR3 DNA: TGCAGCGGTGTCCGGAGCTCCTACAATGAGCAGTTCTTC
CDR3 protein: CSGVRSSYNEQFF

D gene: -
clone size: once
J gene: TRBJ2-3
V gene: TRBV28
CDR3 DNA: TGTGCCAGCAGCCGACCACAGGGCAGAGATACGCAGTATTTT
CDR3 protein: CASSRPQGRDTQYF

D gene: -
clone size: -
J gene: TRBJ2-7
V gene: TRBV4-3
CDR3 DNA: TGCGCCAGCAGCCAAGAGTCGGGAGTAATCTACGAGCAGTACTTC
CDR3 protein: CASSQESGVIYEQYF

D gene: -
clone size: -
J gene: TRBJ1-2
V gene: TRBV29-1
CDR3 DNA: TGCAGCGTTGACCCTCCCTTGGGGCAGCGACCCTCTAACTATGGCTACACCTTC
CDR3 protein: CSVDPPLGQRPSNYGYTF

D gene: TRBD1
clone size: once
J gene: TRBJ2-7
V gene: TRBV7-6
CDR3 DNA: TGTGCCAGCAGCTCCTCGGACAGGGAACACGAGCAGTACTTC
CDR3 protein: CASSSSDREHEQYF

D gene: -
clone size: -
J gene: TRBJ2-7
V gene: TRBV4-2
CDR3 DNA: TGTGCCAGCAGCCAAGGTCAGATTTCCTACGAGCAGTACTTC
CDR3 protein: CASSQGQISYEQYF

D gene: -
clone size: -
J gene: TRBJ1-6
V gene: TRBV14
CDR3 DNA: TGTGCCAGCAGCCCCCAGGGGAATTCACCCCTCCACTTT
CDR3 protein: CASSPQGNSPLHF

D gene: -
clone size: -
J gene: TRBJ2-7
V gene: TRBV7-9
CDR3 DNA: TGTGCCAGCATTAACAGTGACTCCTACGAGCAGTACTTC
CDR3 protein: CASINSDSYEQYF